This TCR beta chain was sequenced during a study of T-cell reconstitution after alpha-beta-depleted transplantation in children (dated by TCRdb to 2016 to 2017). In the study overall: Using TCR repertoire profiling, the study quantitatively followed how T-cell immune reconstitution unfolded in children after TCRalphabeta/CD19-depleted allogeneic hematopoietic cell transplantation.

This clonotype was counted between two and nine times. Its antigen is still unknown. No much larger clone exists at a distance of one base, and base qualities are not known. CDR1 and CDR2, per the germline V gene, are MNHEY and SVGAGI. The junction shows trimming of 2 bases on V and 7 bases on J, plus 11 bases between the germline ends. The CDR3, cysteine through phenylalanine, is 13 amino acids long. Just CDR3 DNA is preserved here, 39 bases in frame from base 1. Library prep was done by PCR. TCRdb names Illumina HiSeq 2500 as the instrument used. TCR library preparation used molecular barcoding, with unique molecular identifiers applied to normalize quantification of the TCRbeta repertoire. The public reads were reprocessed in TCRdb via fastp at Q25 and MiXCR, keeping in-frame beta chains. Identical CDR3 protein sequences are pooled into one entry, listed with their most common genes and DNA. The sample table contains a few hundred thousand distinct CDR3 sequences; only one count was recorded for almost 10% of them. Together, the top ten hold roughly a tenth of the sample.

The receptor was isolated from a human donor who donated a stem cell graft to a child with SCID. The rearrangement combines TRBV6-5 with TRBJ1-2; TRBD1 is possibly the D segment (6 matching bases). The sample consisted of PBMCs from the stem cell graft donor, taken from the stem cell graft. The CDR3 sequence is CASSYGGAGGYTF. The DNA sequence is TGTGCCAGCAGTTACGGGGGGGCGGGTGGCTACACCTTC.